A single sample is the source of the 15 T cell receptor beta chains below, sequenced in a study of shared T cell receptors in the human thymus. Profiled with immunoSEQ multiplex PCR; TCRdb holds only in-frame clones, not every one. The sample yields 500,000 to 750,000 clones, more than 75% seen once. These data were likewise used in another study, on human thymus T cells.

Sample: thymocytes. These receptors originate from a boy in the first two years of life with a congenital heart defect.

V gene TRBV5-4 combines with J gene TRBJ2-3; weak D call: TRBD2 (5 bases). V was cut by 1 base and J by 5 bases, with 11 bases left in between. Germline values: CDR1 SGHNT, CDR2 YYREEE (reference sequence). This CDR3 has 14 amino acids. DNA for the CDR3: TGTGCCAGCAGCTTGCTCACCGAGGGAGATACGCAGTATTTT. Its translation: CASSLLTEGDTQYF.

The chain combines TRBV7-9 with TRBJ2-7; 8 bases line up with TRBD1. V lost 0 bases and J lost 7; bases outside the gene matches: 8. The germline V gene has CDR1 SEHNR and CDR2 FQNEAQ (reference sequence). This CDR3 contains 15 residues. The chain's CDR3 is CASSLARQGAREQYF. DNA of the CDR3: TGTGCCAGCAGCTTAGCAAGGCAGGGGGCCAGGGAGCAGTACTTC.

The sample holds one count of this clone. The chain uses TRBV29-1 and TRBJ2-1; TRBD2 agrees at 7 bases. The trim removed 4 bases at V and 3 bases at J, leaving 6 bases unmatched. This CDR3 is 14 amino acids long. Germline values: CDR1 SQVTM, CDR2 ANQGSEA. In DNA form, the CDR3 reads TGCAGCGTTGGATCAGGACTAGACTACAATGAGCAGTTCTTC. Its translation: CSVGSGLDYNEQFF.

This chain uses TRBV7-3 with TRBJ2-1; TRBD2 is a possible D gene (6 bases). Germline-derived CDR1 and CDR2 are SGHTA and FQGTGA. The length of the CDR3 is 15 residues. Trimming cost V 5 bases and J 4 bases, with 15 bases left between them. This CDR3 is CASSLLGSSYNEQFF. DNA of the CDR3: TGTGCCAGCAGCCTACTCGGGAGTAGTTACAATGAGCAGTTCTTC.

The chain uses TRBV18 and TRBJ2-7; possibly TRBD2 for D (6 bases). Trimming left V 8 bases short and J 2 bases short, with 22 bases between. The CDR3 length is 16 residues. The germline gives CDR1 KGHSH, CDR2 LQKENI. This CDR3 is CASAKEGGGEPYEQYF. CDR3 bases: TGTGCCAGCGCCAAAGAGGGTGGCGGGGAACCCTACGAGCAGTACTTC.

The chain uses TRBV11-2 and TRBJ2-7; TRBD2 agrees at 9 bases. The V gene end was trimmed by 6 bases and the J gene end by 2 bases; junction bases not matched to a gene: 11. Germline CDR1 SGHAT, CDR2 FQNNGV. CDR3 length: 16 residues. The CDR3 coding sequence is TGTGCCAGCAGAATAGCGGGAGACACTACAGCCTACGAGCAGTACTTC. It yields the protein CASRIAGDTTAYEQYF. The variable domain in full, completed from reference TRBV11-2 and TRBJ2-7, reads EAGVAQSPRYKIIEKRQSVAFWCNPISGHATLYWYQQILGQGPKLLIQFQNNGVVDDSQLPKDRFSAERLKGVDSTLKIQPAKLEDSAVYLCASRIAGDTTAYEQYFGPGTRLTVT.

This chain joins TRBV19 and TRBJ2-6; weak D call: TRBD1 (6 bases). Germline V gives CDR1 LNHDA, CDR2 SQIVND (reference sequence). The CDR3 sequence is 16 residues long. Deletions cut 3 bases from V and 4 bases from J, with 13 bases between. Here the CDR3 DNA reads TGTGCCAGTAGTATTAGGACAGTTACGGGGGCCAACGTCCTGACTTTC. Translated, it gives CASSIRTVTGANVLTF.

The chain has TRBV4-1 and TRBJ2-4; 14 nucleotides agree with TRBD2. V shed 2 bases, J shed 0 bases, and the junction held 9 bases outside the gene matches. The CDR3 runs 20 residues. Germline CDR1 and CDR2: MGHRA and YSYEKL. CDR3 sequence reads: CASSQRPGLAGEGAKNIQYF. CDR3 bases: TGCGCCAGCAGCCAACGACCGGGACTAGCGGGAGAAGGAGCCAAAAACATTCAGTACTTC.

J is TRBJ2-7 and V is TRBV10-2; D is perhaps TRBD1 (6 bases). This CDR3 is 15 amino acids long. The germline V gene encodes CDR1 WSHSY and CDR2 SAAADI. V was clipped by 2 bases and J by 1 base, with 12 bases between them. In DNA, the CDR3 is TGCGCCAGCAGTGAGATTTACAGGGAGTCCTACGAGCAGTACTTC. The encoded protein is CASSEIYRESYEQYF.

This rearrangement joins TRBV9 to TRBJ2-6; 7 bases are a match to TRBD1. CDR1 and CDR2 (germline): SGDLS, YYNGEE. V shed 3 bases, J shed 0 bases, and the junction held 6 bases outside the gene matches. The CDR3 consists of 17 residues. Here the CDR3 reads CASSGDSTLSGANVLTF. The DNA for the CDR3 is TGTGCCAGCAGCGGGGACAGTACTCTCTCTGGGGCCAACGTCCTGACTTTC.

This CDR3 is CASSLRGASGIYEQYF. The DNA for the CDR3 is TGTGCCAGCAGCTTGAGGGGGGCTAGCGGGATTTACGAGCAGTACTTC. This chain uses TRBV5-4 with TRBJ2-7; 9 bases agree with TRBD2. The CDR3 is made up of 16 amino acids. Germline CDR1 SGHNT, CDR2 YYREEE (reference sequence). Trimming removed 1 base from V and 4 bases from J; junction bases left unmatched: 9. Using reference TRBV5-4 and TRBJ2-7 for the parts outside the CDR3, the full variable domain is ETGVTQSPTHLIKTRGQQVTLRCSSQSGHNTVSWYQQALGQGPQFIFQYYREEENGRGNFPPRFSGLQFPNYSSELNVNALELDDSALYLCASSLRGASGIYEQYFGPGTRLTVT.

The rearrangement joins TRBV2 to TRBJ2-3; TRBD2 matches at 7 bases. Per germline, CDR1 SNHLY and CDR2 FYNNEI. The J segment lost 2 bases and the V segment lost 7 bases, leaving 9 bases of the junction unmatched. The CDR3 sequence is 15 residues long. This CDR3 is CASNRDGGNTDTQYF. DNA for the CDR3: TGTGCCAGCAATCGGGACGGGGGGAACACAGATACGCAGTATTTT. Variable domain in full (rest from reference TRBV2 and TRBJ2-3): EPEVTQTPSHQVTQMGQEVILRCVPISNHLYFYWYRQILGQKVEFLVSFYNNEISEKSEIFDDQFSVERPDGSNFTLKIRSTKLEDSAMYFCASNRDGGNTDTQYFGPGTRLTVL.

CDR3 region: CASITFGRDNEQFF. The CDR3 DNA sequence: TGTGCCAGCATTACGTTCGGCAGGGACAATGAGCAGTTCTTC. V and J are TRBV11-2 and TRBJ2-1, with a possible D match to TRBD1 (5 bases). The CDR3 covers 14 residues. V was trimmed by 7 bases and J by 5 bases, leaving 15 bases between them. Germline V gene sequence: CDR1 SGHAT, CDR2 FQNNGV. The variable domain in full, with the rest retrieved from reference TRBV11-2 and TRBJ2-1, is EAGVAQSPRYKIIEKRQSVAFWCNPISGHATLYWYQQILGQGPKLLIQFQNNGVVDDSQLPKDRFSAERLKGVDSTLKIQPAKLEDSAVYLCASITFGRDNEQFFGPGTRLTVL.

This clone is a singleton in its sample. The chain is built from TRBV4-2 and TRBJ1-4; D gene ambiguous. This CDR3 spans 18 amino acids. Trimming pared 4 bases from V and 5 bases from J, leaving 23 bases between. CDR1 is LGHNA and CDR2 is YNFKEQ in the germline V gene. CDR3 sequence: CASSPKNGRRVRNEKLFF. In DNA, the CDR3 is TGTGCCAGCAGCCCTAAGAACGGCCGGAGGGTACGAAATGAAAAACTGTTTTTT.

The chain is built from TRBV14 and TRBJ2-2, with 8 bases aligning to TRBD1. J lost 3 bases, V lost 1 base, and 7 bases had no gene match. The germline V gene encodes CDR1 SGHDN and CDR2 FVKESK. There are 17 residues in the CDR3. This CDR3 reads CASSQGDQGADTGELFF. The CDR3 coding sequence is TGTGCCAGCAGCCAAGGGGACCAGGGGGCAGACACCGGGGAGCTGTTTTTT. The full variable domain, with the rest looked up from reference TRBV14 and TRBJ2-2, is EAGVTQFPSHSVIEKGQTVTLRCDPISGHDNLYWYRRVMGKEIKFLLHFVKESKQDESGMPNNRFLAERTGGTYSTLKVQPAELEDSGVYFCASSQGDQGADTGELFFGEGSRLTVL.